The rows below give T cell receptor beta chains drawn from one sample of a study of shared clonotypes between healthy human individuals. Clones were read by immunoSEQ multiplex PCR, and TCRdb kept only the in-frame ones, dropping some. There are roughly 890,000 clones in the sample; 80% to 95% occur only once, and less than 25% lies in the top ten. Specimen: naive CD8+ T cells sorted from blood. These receptors originate from a young man in good health. Each CDR3 is given with its conserved first and last residue.

cdr3_aa,v_call,j_call
CASSQPSPKQYF,TRBV23-1,TRBJ2-7
CASSYGPGAGTEAFF,TRBV6-6,TRBJ1-1
CASSQVLSGAKNIQYF,TRBV4-1,TRBJ2-4
CASTSGTEAFF,TRBV6-5,TRBJ1-1
CAWSPGQGSYEQYF,TRBV30,TRBJ2-7
CASSYSEESYEQYF,TRBV6-5,TRBJ2-7
CSVAGVNTGELFF,TRBV29-1,TRBJ2-2
CASSLLGPSGRVYEQYF,TRBV5-5,TRBJ2-7
CASSLLGPTDTQYF,TRBV7-2,TRBJ2-3
CASSQPITSGRDNEQFF,TRBV5-5,TRBJ2-1
CASRKGTLQGSYGYTF,TRBV6-6,TRBJ1-2
CSVSPQRTDTQYF,TRBV29-1,TRBJ2-3
CASSGEGTEAFF,TRBV18,TRBJ1-1
CASSSPLGGHYEQYF,TRBV7-9,TRBJ2-7
CASSHYVWTLNTEAFF,TRBV5-6,TRBJ1-1
CASSYSTRQFYNEQFF,TRBV6-5,TRBJ2-1
CASRDWNTGELFF,TRBV6-1,TRBJ2-2
CAWSITGGAYNEQFF,TRBV30,TRBJ2-1
CASSLEDRVNYGYTF,TRBV7-9,TRBJ1-2
CASSQEEGAPYTDTQYF,TRBV14,TRBJ2-3
CASSFGTGFSETQYF,TRBV11-2,TRBJ2-5
CASSAGGLDEQFF,TRBV9,TRBJ2-1
CASSLEASGRETQYF,TRBV11-2,TRBJ2-5
CSVEDHPGELFF,TRBV29-1,TRBJ2-2
CASSVVSGGYEQYF,TRBV9,TRBJ2-7
CASSRGEKLFF,TRBV27,TRBJ1-4
CASSFSLGRPDDNEQFF,TRBV9,TRBJ2-1
CASSIEVGQVVYTEAFF,TRBV19,TRBJ1-1
CASSFGETQYF,TRBV28,TRBJ2-5
CASSLLRPLGEQYF,TRBV14,TRBJ2-7
CASSFGPGAKVYEQYF,TRBV7-8,TRBJ2-7
CASSGTAGHGYTF,TRBV9,TRBJ1-2
CASRPGLTSSTDTQYF,TRBV11-2,TRBJ2-3
CASSLYQLGNEQFF,TRBV27,TRBJ2-1
CASSEATGGNEQFF,TRBV2,TRBJ2-1
CASSLTTTDTQYF,TRBV7-2,TRBJ2-3
CASRSGTSGRIGNEQFF,TRBV12-2,TRBJ2-1
CASSKIAGTVSEQYF,TRBV28,TRBJ2-7
CASSFLGQPQHF,TRBV27,TRBJ1-5
CASSPTRLNQPQHF,TRBV27,TRBJ1-5
CATSSFGVEQYF,TRBV15,TRBJ2-7
CAWSVLAADTQYF,TRBV30,TRBJ2-3
CASSPRGIGPEQFF,TRBV28,TRBJ2-1
CSAPTNRGPGYTF,TRBV29-1,TRBJ1-2
CASSIPGTGVKDEQFF,TRBV9,TRBJ2-1
CASSSSDRVTHEQYF,TRBV9,TRBJ2-7
CASSWGAMNTEAFF,TRBV25-1,TRBJ1-1
CASSYSAGGYNEQFF,TRBV6-6,TRBJ2-1
CASSYSETENYGYTF,TRBV7-9,TRBJ1-2
CASSPQASDYEQYF,TRBV18,TRBJ2-7
CASSQETSGLYEQYF,TRBV4-1,TRBJ2-7